This TCR beta chain stems from a study of blood T cell repertoires in COVID-19. The V gene lost 4 bases and the J gene lost 3 bases, with 10 bases spanning the gap. This CDR3 has 14 amino acids. The V gene's germline CDR1 is SNHLY and CDR2 FYNNEI. Profiling relied on immunoSEQ multiplex PCR, and the TCRdb table lists in-frame clones only, not all of them. Of around 99,000 clones in the sample, 80% to 90% were seen once. The chain uses TRBV2 and TRBJ1-5; possible D gene TRBD1, 5 bases. Sequencing was done on a sample of peripheral blood. The source of this sequence is a human donor in a cohort sampled during active COVID-19. The CDR3 region is CASSGGVHNQPQHF. CDR3 in DNA: TGTGCCAGCAGTGGGGGGGTTCACAATCAGCCCCAGCATTTT.